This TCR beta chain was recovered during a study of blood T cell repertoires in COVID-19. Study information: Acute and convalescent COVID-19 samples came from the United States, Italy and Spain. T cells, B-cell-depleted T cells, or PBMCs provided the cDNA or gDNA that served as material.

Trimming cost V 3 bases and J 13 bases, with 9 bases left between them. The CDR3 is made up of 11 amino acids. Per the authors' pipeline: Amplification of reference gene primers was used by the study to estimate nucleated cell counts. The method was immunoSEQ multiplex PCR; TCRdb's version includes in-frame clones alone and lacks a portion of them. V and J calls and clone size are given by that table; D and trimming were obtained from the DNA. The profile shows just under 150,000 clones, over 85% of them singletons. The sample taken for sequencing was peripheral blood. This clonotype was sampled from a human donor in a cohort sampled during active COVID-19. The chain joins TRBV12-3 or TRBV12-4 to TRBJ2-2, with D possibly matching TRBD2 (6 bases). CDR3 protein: CASSLEGGLFF. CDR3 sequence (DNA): TGTGCCAGCAGTTTGGAGGGCGGGCTGTTTTTT.